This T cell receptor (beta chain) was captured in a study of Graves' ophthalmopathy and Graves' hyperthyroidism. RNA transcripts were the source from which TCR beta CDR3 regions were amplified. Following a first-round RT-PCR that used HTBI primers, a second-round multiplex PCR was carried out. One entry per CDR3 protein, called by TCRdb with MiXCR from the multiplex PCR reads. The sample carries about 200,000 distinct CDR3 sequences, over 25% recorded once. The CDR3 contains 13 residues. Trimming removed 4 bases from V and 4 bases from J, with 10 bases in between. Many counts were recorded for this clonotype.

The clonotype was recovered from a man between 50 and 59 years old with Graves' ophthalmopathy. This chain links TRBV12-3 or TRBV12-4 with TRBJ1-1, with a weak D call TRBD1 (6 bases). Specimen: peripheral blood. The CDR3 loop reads CASSYGGGTEAFF. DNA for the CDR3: TGTGCCAGCAGTTATGGAGGGGGCACTGAAGCTTTCTTT.